This TCR beta chain was sequenced in a study of beta chain features in type 1 diabetes. Every isolated RNA sample was fully reverse transcribed, so sequencing captured expressed TCRB transcripts. The table came from immunoSEQ multiplex PCR; TCRdb's copy has only in-frame clones and leaves some out. Of under 400,000 clones in the sample, over 9.5% were seen once. This clone was recorded a few times. This clonotype was sampled from a man between 18 and 35 years old in good health. The sequencing sample was made of naive CD4+ T cells from blood.

The CDR3 DNA is TGTGCCAGCAGCCAAGAGAGCGGGAGGGCTGCAGATACGCAGTATTTT. Translation: CASSQESGRAADTQYF. The rearrangement joins TRBV5-4 to TRBJ2-3, with TRBD2 matching over 10 bases. V shed 4 bases and J 4 bases; nucleotides not matched to a gene: 9. This CDR3 is 16 amino acids long. Looked up from germline, CDR1 is SGHNT and CDR2 is YYREEE (reference sequence).